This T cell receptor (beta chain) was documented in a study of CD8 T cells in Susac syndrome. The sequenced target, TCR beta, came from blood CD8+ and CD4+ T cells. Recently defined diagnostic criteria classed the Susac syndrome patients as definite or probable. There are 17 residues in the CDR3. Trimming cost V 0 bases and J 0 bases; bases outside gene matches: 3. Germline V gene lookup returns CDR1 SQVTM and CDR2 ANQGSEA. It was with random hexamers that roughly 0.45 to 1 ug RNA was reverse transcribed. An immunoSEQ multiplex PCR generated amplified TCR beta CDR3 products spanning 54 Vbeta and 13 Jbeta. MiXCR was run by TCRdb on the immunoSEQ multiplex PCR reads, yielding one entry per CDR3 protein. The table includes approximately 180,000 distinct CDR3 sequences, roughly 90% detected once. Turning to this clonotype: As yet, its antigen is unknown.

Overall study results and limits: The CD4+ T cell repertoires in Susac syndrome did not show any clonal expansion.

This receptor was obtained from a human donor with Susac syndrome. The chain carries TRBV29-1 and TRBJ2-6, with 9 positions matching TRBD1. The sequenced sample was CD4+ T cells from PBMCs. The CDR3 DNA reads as TGCAGCGTTGAAGAGGACAGGGGCGACTCTGGGGCCAACGTCCTGACTTTC. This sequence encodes CSVEEDRGDSGANVLTF.